A selection of T cell receptor beta chains follows, all from one sample in a study of CD8+ T cells in alopecia areata. The repertoire was sequenced with immunoSEQ multiplex PCR; TCRdb's copy has only in-frame clones and lacks some. This sample has about 290,000 clones; 58% occur once, and the top ten carry approximately 2%. The sequencing used CD4+ T cells sorted from blood, collected at week 24, from a patient treated with tofacitinib. The receptors were sampled from a human donor with alopecia areata. The CDR3 runs from the conserved cysteine through the conserved F or W. A D gene is named only where the DNA matches it firmly. Rows give clone size only sometimes, using once, few, many, or a class for an expanded clone.

TRBJ1-2 | - | TRBV30 | - | CAWSLKRQSGYTF | TGTGCCTGGAGTCTCAAAAGACAGTCCGGCTACACCTTC
TRBJ2-5 | - | TRBV4-1 | - | CASSHGGPVETQYF | TGCGCCAGCAGCCATGGGGGGCCCGTGGAGACCCAGTACTTC
TRBJ1-2 | - | TRBV5-1 | - | CASSLARGIYGYTF | TGCGCCAGCAGCTTGGCCAGAGGGATTTATGGCTACACCTTC
TRBJ1-2 | - | TRBV6-6 | - | CASSYTGHLNYGYTF | TGTGCCAGCAGTTACACCGGACACTTAAACTATGGCTACACCTTC
TRBJ1-4 | once | TRBV30 | TRBD1 | CAWGTGLNEKLFF | TGTGCCTGGGGGACAGGGCTAAATGAAAAACTGTTTTTT
TRBJ1-1 | - | TRBV29-1 | - | CSVAAVGDEAFF | TGCAGCGTTGCAGCTGTGGGTGATGAAGCTTTCTTT
TRBJ2-6 | - | TRBV14 | - | CASSQAYEGSGANVLTF | TGTGCCAGCAGCCAAGCGTACGAGGGGTCTGGGGCCAACGTCCTGACTTTC
TRBJ1-1 | - | TRBV25-1 | - | CASSAGLHTEAFF | TGTGCCAGCAGTGCAGGGCTTCACACTGAAGCTTTCTTT
TRBJ2-5 | - | TRBV7-2 | - | CASSLVQETQYF | TGTGCCAGCAGCTTAGTACAAGAGACCCAGTACTTC
TRBJ2-6 | - | TRBV7-2 | - | CASRAYGQLSGANVLTF | TGTGCCAGCAGAGCCTATGGACAGCTCTCTGGGGCCAACGTCCTGACTTTC
TRBJ2-3 | once | TRBV10-3 | - | CAISESGVRTDTQYF | TGTGCCATCAGTGAATCGGGGGTTAGGACAGATACGCAGTATTTT
TRBJ2-5 | - | TRBV25-1 | - | CASTSGSGTQYF | TGTGCCAGCACCTCAGGGAGCGGGACCCAGTACTTC
TRBJ2-5 | - | TRBV4-1 | - | CASSQGGLRETQYF | TGCGCCAGCAGCCAAGGAGGGCTCAGGGAGACCCAGTACTTC
TRBJ1-5 | - | TRBV5-1 | - | CASSLDGFQPQHF | TGCGCCAGCAGCTTGGACGGTTTCCAGCCCCAGCATTTT
TRBJ2-5 | - | TRBV29-1 | TRBD1 | CSETTGRETQYF | TGCAGCGAGACGACAGGGAGAGAGACCCAGTACTTC
TRBJ1-2 | - | TRBV9 | TRBD1 | CASSVGTGDGYTF | TGTGCCAGCAGCGTAGGGACAGGGGACGGCTACACCTTC
TRBJ2-1 | - | TRBV30 | - | CAWRPLGSDEQFF | TGTGCCTGGCGACCGTTGGGGTCGGATGAGCAGTTCTTC
TRBJ2-2 | many | TRBV7-9 | - | CASSPSVITGELFF | TGTGCCAGCAGCCCGTCCGTTATCACCGGGGAGCTGTTTTTT
TRBJ2-5 | few | TRBV5-4 | - | CASSPTQETQYF | TGTGCCAGCAGCCCAACTCAAGAGACCCAGTACTTC
TRBJ2-7 | - | TRBV30 | - | CAWSPVGYEQYF | TGTGCCTGGAGCCCAGTTGGATACGAGCAGTACTTC
TRBJ2-3 | few | TRBV7-2 | - | CASSAYSPIDTQYF | TGTGCCAGCAGCGCATATTCACCAATAGATACGCAGTATTTT
TRBJ1-1 | once | TRBV30 | - | CAWRQDSAPGEAFF | TGTGCCTGGAGGCAGGACAGCGCACCTGGTGAAGCTTTCTTT
TRBJ2-3 | - | TRBV7-2 | - | CASSPDPTRTDTQYF | TGTGCCAGCAGCCCGGATCCGACCCGCACAGATACGCAGTATTTT
TRBJ1-1 | - | TRBV7-2 | - | CASSSEGSLSYTEAFF | TGTGCCAGCAGCTCGGAGGGCTCCCTCAGTTACACTGAAGCTTTCTTT
TRBJ1-1 | - | TRBV4-1 | TRBD1 | CASSQPSRDRGIAFF | TGCGCCAGCAGCCAACCTTCCCGGGACAGGGGGATTGCTTTCTTT
TRBJ1-2 | - | TRBV2 | - | CASSSGTPPGSYTF | TGTGCCAGCAGCTCCGGGACTCCGCCTGGTAGCTACACCTTC
TRBJ2-1 | - | TRBV5-1 | - | CASSQMAGPDNEQFF | TGCGCCAGCAGCCAGATGGCGGGGCCAGACAATGAGCAGTTCTTC
TRBJ2-7 | - | TRBV30 | - | CAWSPRGYEQYF | TGTGCCTGGAGTCCGAGGGGCTACGAGCAGTACTTC
TRBJ1-1 | - | TRBV7-8 | - | CASSLERNTEAFF | TGTGCCAGCAGCCTCGAGAGGAACACTGAAGCTTTCTTT
TRBJ2-6 | - | TRBV25-1 | - | CASSIAGVSGANVLTF | TGTGCCAGCAGTATAGCTGGTGTCTCTGGGGCCAACGTCCTGACTTTC
TRBJ2-1 | - | TRBV18 | - | CASSPGGGREQFF | TGTGCCAGCTCACCAGGAGGAGGCCGCGAGCAGTTCTTC
TRBJ1-4 | - | TRBV30 | - | CAWSARLLGGKLFF | TGTGCCTGGAGTGCCAGACTCCTTGGGGGAAAACTGTTTTTT
TRBJ2-7 | - | TRBV2 | TRBD1 | CASSTGAGEQYF | TGTGCCAGCAGCACAGGGGCCGGCGAGCAGTACTTC
TRBJ2-3 | - | TRBV7-2 | - | CASSLTGDTQYF | TGTGCCAGCAGCTTGACCGGGGATACGCAGTATTTT
TRBJ2-3 | - | TRBV4-3 | TRBD2 | CASSQEGTSATTQYF | TGCGCCAGCAGCCAAGAAGGGACTAGCGCGACGACGCAGTATTTT
TRBJ2-7 | - | TRBV4-2 | TRBD1 | CASSQRTGSSYEQYF | TGTGCCAGCAGCCAAAGGACAGGGAGCTCCTACGAGCAGTACTTC